These 23 T cell receptor beta chains were sequenced from one sample in a study of blood T cell repertoires in COVID-19. Libraries were prepared by immunoSEQ multiplex PCR; TCRdb keeps only in-frame clonotypes and omits some of them. The sample lists some 97,000 clones, 80% to 95% seen once, with more than 5% in the top ten. Input material: peripheral blood. All receptors derive from a man between 65 and 80 years old with acute or convalescent COVID-19.

The CDR3 sequence: CSVGTVPFVLAYNEQFF. CDR3 nucleotides: TGCAGCGTTGGAACCGTGCCATTCGTGCTGGCTTACAATGAGCAGTTCTTC. The chain recombines TRBV29-1 with TRBJ2-1, with unresolved D. Germline CDR1 reads SQVTM; CDR2 reads ANQGSEA. Trimming took off 4 bases at V and 4 bases at J, with 23 bases between the two ends. The CDR3 extends over 17 amino acids.

The gene calls are TRBV11-2 and TRBJ2-2; D remains ambiguous. The CDR3 has 16 amino acids. CDR1 is SGHAT, CDR2 FQNNGV, per germline. V gave up 0 bases and J gave up 5 bases, with 13 bases separating them. The CDR3 is CASSLDRPEFTGELFF. CDR3 bases: TGTGCCAGCAGCTTAGATCGTCCAGAATTTACCGGGGAGCTGTTTTTT.

The chain couples TRBV2 to TRBJ2-1, with 8 bases lining up with TRBD2. The trim removed 5 bases at V and 7 bases at J, leaving 10 bases unmatched. The CDR3 consists of 15 residues. Germline lookup yields CDR1 SNHLY and CDR2 FYNNEI. The CDR3: CASSYLAGGRNEQFF. The CDR3 DNA reads TGTGCCAGCAGTTACCTCGCGGGAGGAAGGAATGAGCAGTTCTTC.

This sequence joins TRBV12-2 and TRBJ1-5; the table assigns TRBD1, which was not confirmed against the DNA. TRBV12-2 is tagged as a pseudogene. CDR3 length equals 9 residues. CDR3 amino acids: CASRFGRYF. Here the CDR3 DNA reads TGTGCAAGTCGCTTCGGCAGGTACTTT.

The chain couples TRBV5-5 to TRBJ1-4, with D maybe TRBD1 (5 bases). This CDR3 is built from 14 residues. The V gene's germline CDR1 is SGHKS and CDR2 YYEKEE (reference sequence). Trimming pared 4 bases from V and 8 bases from J, leaving 15 bases between. The CDR3 coding sequence is TGTGCCAGCAGCCACCGGGACGGAGGGGAAAAACTGTTTTTT. It specifies CASSHRDGGEKLFF. Using reference TRBV5-5 and TRBJ1-4 for the parts outside the CDR3, the full variable domain is DAGVTQSPTHLIKTRGQQVTLRCSPISGHKSVSWYQQVLGQGPQFIFQYYEKEERGRGNFPDRFSARQFPNYSSELNVNALLLGDSALYLCASSHRDGGEKLFFGSGTQLSVL.

This clone appeared a single time. The chain joins TRBV2 to TRBJ1-1; TRBD1 might be the D (6 bases). Germline V lookup: CDR1 SNHLY, CDR2 FYNNEI. The CDR3 covers 13 residues. V gave up 7 bases and J gave up 4 bases, with 13 bases separating them. CDR3 nucleotide sequence: TGTGCCAGCAATCGTCAGGGGATCACTGAAGCTTTCTTT. Its translation is CASNRQGITEAFF.

The chain recombines TRBV7-2 with TRBJ1-1; a weak D match, TRBD1 (6 bases). Germline values: CDR1 SGHTA, CDR2 FQGNSA. The CDR3 length is 14 residues. The germline V and J ends were trimmed by 5 bases and 1 base, with 11 bases remaining between them. CDR3 coding DNA: TGTGCCAGCAGCCTCTTGGGACAGAACACTGAAGCTTTCTTT. Translating gives CASSLLGQNTEAFF.

The chain recombines TRBV3-1 (or the pseudogene TRBV3-2) with TRBJ1-4; D not certain. CDR1 is LGHDT, CDR2 YNNKEL, per germline (reference sequence). The length of the CDR3 is 15 residues. V was shortened by 0 bases and J by 3 bases, with 8 bases between the two germline ends. The CDR3 protein is CASSQDLSSNEKLFF. The CDR3 DNA sequence: TGTGCCAGCAGCCAAGATCTCAGTTCTAATGAAAAACTGTTTTTT.

The V gene is TRBV14, the J gene TRBJ2-1; 10 bases align to TRBD2. Losses at the gene ends were 3 bases for V and 4 bases for J; bases not matched to a gene: 6. Germline V gene data show CDR1 as SGHDN and CDR2 as FVKESK. This CDR3 is 16 amino acids long. CDR3 in amino acids: CASSHFLAGEYNEQFF. The CDR3 DNA reads TGTGCCAGCAGCCACTTCCTAGCGGGGGAATACAATGAGCAGTTCTTC.

The V call is TRBV6-1, the J call TRBJ1-3; D is unclear. CDR1 MNHNS and CDR2 SASEGT come from the germline V gene. V was cut by 0 bases and J by 5 bases, with 8 bases left in between. CDR3 size: 14 residues. CDR3 coding DNA: TGTGCCAGCAGTGAAGCTCAGGCCCGAAACACCATATATTTT. Translating it yields CASSEAQARNTIYF.

V is TRBV11-2 and J is TRBJ2-4; D is undetermined. With 2 bases removed from V and 6 bases from J, the gap between germline ends came to 17 bases. The CDR3 is made up of 16 amino acids. Germline V CDR1 and CDR2: SGHAT, FQNNGV. The CDR3 DNA is TGTGCCAGCAGCTTAAGTTTAGGAGTAGGTGGAAACATTCAGTACTTC. The encoded protein is CASSLSLGVGGNIQYF.

V usage is TRBV5-1 and J usage is TRBJ1-1, with 7 bases identical to TRBD1. Germline trimming cut 0 bases from V and 2 bases from J; bases unmatched to any gene: 7. The CDR3 covers 16 residues. Looked up from germline, CDR1 is SGHRS and CDR2 is YFSETQ. CDR3 bases: TGCGCCAGCAGCTTGGGGATGGACAGGCCAAACACTGAAGCTTTCTTT. Amino acid sequence: CASSLGMDRPNTEAFF.

The rearrangement uses TRBV2 and TRBJ2-7, with 9 bases fitting TRBD1. V lost 6 bases and J lost 1; bases outside the gene matches: 7. CDR1 is SNHLY and CDR2 is FYNNEI in the germline V gene. CDR3 length: 15 residues. This chain's CDR3 is CASSPGQGDSYEQYF. In nucleotides, the CDR3 is TGTGCCAGCAGCCCGGGACAGGGTGATTCCTACGAGCAGTACTTC.

This clone was detected once. The chain uses TRBV28 and TRBJ2-7, with D maybe TRBD2 (6 bases). The CDR3 runs 14 residues. V lost 3 bases, J lost 5 bases, and 14 bases lay in between. Germline V gives CDR1 MDHEN, CDR2 SYDVKM. CDR3: CASSFAGNNNEQYF. DNA for the CDR3: TGTGCCAGCAGTTTCGCGGGAAACAACAACGAGCAGTACTTC.

V and J are TRBV19 and TRBJ2-3, with 10 nucleotides matching TRBD2. The ends lost 5 bases at V and 5 bases at J; junction bases unmatched: 4. The germline gives CDR1 LNHDA, CDR2 SQIVND (reference sequence). This CDR3 has 14 residues. The CDR3 nucleotides are TGTGCCAGTAGTGGGCTAGCGGGGGTAGATACGCAGTATTTT. Its translation: CASSGLAGVDTQYF.

The J gene is TRBJ1-2, the V gene TRBV3-1 (or the pseudogene TRBV3-2); possible D gene TRBD1, 6 bases. V lost 4 bases, J lost 7 bases, and 25 bases lay in between. Germline CDR1 reads LGHDT; CDR2 reads YNNKEL (reference sequence). This CDR3 has 17 amino acids. Here the CDR3 DNA reads TGTGCCAGCAGCCCCCCTGTCCCCCGGGGGGCGCTGGGTGGCTACACCTTC. It yields the protein CASSPPVPRGALGGYTF.

This clone was counted between two and nine times. The chain has TRBV19 and TRBJ1-1; D not resolved. The length of the CDR3 is 15 residues. V was shortened by 7 bases and J by 2 bases, with 17 bases between the two germline ends. CDR1 is LNHDA, CDR2 SQIVND, per germline (reference sequence). The CDR3 reads CASNNRGGFNTEAFF. CDR3 DNA: TGTGCCAGTAATAATAGAGGAGGATTTAACACTGAAGCTTTCTTT. The full variable domain, rest sourced from reference TRBV19 and TRBJ1-1, is DGGITQSPKYLFRKEGQNVTLSCEQNLNHDAMYWYRQDPGQGLRLIYYSQIVNDFQKGDIAEGYSVSREKKESFPLTVTSAQKNPTAFYLCASNNRGGFNTEAFFGQGTRLTVV.

The V and J genes are TRBV6-5 and TRBJ1-3; possibly TRBD1 for D (5 bases). This CDR3 contains 14 residues. V was shortened by 2 bases and J by 4 bases, with 9 bases between the two germline ends. Per the germline V gene, CDR1 is MNHEY and CDR2 is SVGAGI. Here the CDR3 DNA reads TGTGCCAGCAGTTACGACCGGGGGGGAAACACCATATATTTT. It specifies CASSYDRGGNTIYF.

J is TRBJ1-5 and V is TRBV4-2, with 9 positions matching TRBD1. Germline CDR1 LGHNA, CDR2 YNFKEQ. With V trimmed by 3 bases and J by 1 base, 10 bases remained unmatched. The CDR3 loop spans 18 amino acids. This chain's CDR3 is CASSQADRGVGSNQPQHF. The CDR3 region has the DNA TGTGCCAGCAGCCAGGCAGACAGGGGGGTAGGAAGCAATCAGCCCCAGCATTTT.

The chain combines TRBV28 with TRBJ2-2; possibly TRBD2 for D (6 bases). With 0 bases removed from V and 1 base from J, the gap between germline ends came to 15 bases. The CDR3 consists of 18 residues. Per germline, CDR1 MDHEN and CDR2 SYDVKM. CDR3 sequence (DNA): TGTGCCAGCAGTTTATGGTGGGCTAGCGAGAAGAACACCGGGGAGCTGTTTTTT. Amino acids: CASSLWWASEKNTGELFF.

This clone was seen only a few times. CDR3 nucleotide sequence: TGTGCCAGCAGCTTGGCGACAGGGGAGCAGTACGAGCAGTACTTC. As protein: CASSLATGEQYEQYF. The chain carries TRBV5-4 and TRBJ2-7, with TRBD1 identical over 8 bases. V lost 0 bases to trimming and J lost 4 bases; unmatched junction nucleotides: 6. The CDR3 spans 15 residues. Per germline, CDR1 SGHNT and CDR2 YYREEE (reference sequence).

This clone occurred once. V usage is TRBV5-8 and J usage is TRBJ2-7; D might be TRBD1 (5 bases). V lost 3 bases, J lost 6 bases, and 13 bases lay in between. Germline CDR1 is SGHTS and CDR2 is YDEGEE. The CDR3 length is 13 residues. CDR3 residues: CASSSRTPLEQYF. The CDR3 coding sequence is TGTGCCAGCAGCTCTCGGACACCCCTCGAGCAGTACTTC.

This clone appeared once. The chain employs TRBV2 and TRBJ1-1; 10 bases match TRBD1. This CDR3 has 15 amino acids. V lost 6 bases to trimming and J lost 5 bases; unmatched junction nucleotides: 9. Germline-derived CDR1 and CDR2 are SNHLY and FYNNEI. The CDR3 sequence: CASSRDRGRLTEAFF. The DNA for the CDR3 is TGTGCCAGCAGCCGCGACAGGGGGCGATTAACTGAAGCTTTCTTT. The full variable domain, completed using reference TRBV2 and TRBJ1-1, is EPEVTQTPSHQVTQMGQEVILRCVPISNHLYFYWYRQILGQKVEFLVSFYNNEISEKSEIFDDQFSVERPDGSNFTLKIRSTKLEDSAMYFCASSRDRGRLTEAFFGQGTRLTVV.